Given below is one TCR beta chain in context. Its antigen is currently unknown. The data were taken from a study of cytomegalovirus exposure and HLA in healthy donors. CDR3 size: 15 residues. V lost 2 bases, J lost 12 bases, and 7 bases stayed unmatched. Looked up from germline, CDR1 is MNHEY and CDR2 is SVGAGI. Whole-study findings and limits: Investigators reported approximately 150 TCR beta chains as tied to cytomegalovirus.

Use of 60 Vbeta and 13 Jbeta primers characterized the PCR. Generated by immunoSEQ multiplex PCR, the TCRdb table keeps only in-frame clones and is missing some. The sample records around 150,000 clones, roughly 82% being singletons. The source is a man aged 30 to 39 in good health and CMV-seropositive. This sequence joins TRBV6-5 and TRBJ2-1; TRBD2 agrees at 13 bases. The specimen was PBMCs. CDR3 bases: TGTGCCAGCAGTTACGGTACTAGCGGGGGGGCTGGGCAGTTCTTC. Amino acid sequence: CASSYGTSGGAGQFF.